The clone carrying this T cell receptor (beta chain) was recorded a few times. At the time of sampling, donors were nominally healthy, though unrecorded immune exposures were likely. This entry belongs to a study of cytomegalovirus exposure and HLA in healthy donors. PCR involved 60 Vbeta and 13 Jbeta primers. Profiling relied on immunoSEQ multiplex PCR, and the TCRdb table lists in-frame clones only, not all of them. The sample contains 150,000 to 200,000 clones, roughly four fifths of which appear only once. The CDR3 spans 20 residues. Germline CDR1 reads SGHRS; CDR2 reads YFSETQ. J was trimmed by 8 bases and V by 1 base; bases with no gene match: 20.

The source of this sequence is a woman under 30 in good health and CMV-seronegative. The chain carries TRBV5-1 and TRBJ2-1, with 11 bases fitting TRBD2. The source material was PBMCs. CDR3 sequence: CASSLLPWASGRLSIDEQFF. DNA for the CDR3: TGCGCCAGCAGCTTGCTCCCTTGGGCTAGCGGGAGGTTGAGTATCGATGAGCAGTTCTTC.